The 28 T cell receptor beta chains in this list originate from one sample, sequenced in a study of T-cell memory formation after mild COVID-19. TCRdb re-analysed the 5' RACE reads in MiXCR, keeping a single row per CDR3 protein. The data contain under 400,000 distinct CDR3 sequences, 28% of them singletons. The sample consisted of PBMCs or a T cell subset sorted from them (not recorded which). The receptors were gathered from an adult woman who had mild COVID-19 (a few samples of this study predate the infection). Cell type and time point are not known.

The gene calls are TRBV6-5 and TRBJ2-7; 8 positions match TRBD1. The germline V gene has CDR1 MNHEY and CDR2 SVGAGI. V lost 0 bases to trimming and J lost 2 bases; unmatched junction nucleotides: 12. This CDR3 has 18 amino acids. The CDR3 spells CASSYSRQGASWAYEQYF. The CDR3, as DNA: TGTGCCAGCAGTTACTCCCGGCAGGGGGCTTCTTGGGCCTACGAGCAGTACTTC.

This clonotype has a handful of counts. The V and J genes are TRBV4-1 and TRBJ1-5; possibly TRBD1 for D (5 bases). V was trimmed by 1 base and J by 5 bases, leaving 15 bases between them. The germline CDR1 and CDR2 sequences are MGHRA and YSYEKL. CDR3 size: 16 residues. CDR3: CASSQGAAGQYQPQHF. DNA for the CDR3: TGCGCCAGCAGCCAAGGCGCGGCAGGGCAGTATCAGCCCCAGCATTTT.

This chain uses TRBV6-5 with TRBJ1-1; D remains unclear. Germline values: CDR1 MNHEY, CDR2 SVGAGI. CDR3 length equals 13 residues. Trimming shortened V by 2 bases and J by 1 base, and 5 bases separated the two germline ends. The CDR3: CASSYQANTEAFF. CDR3 DNA: TGTGCCAGCAGTTACCAGGCGAACACTGAAGCTTTCTTT.

V and J are TRBV14 and TRBJ1-1; no clear D. V lost 0 bases and J 0 bases, leaving 11 bases between the germline ends. Germline V lookup: CDR1 SGHDN, CDR2 FVKESK. The CDR3 is made up of 16 amino acids. Here the CDR3 reads CASSQDFGLMNTEAFF. The DNA for the CDR3 is TGTGCCAGCAGCCAAGATTTCGGCCTCATGAACACTGAAGCTTTCTTT. The variable domain in full, completed from reference TRBV14 and TRBJ1-1, reads EAGVTQFPSHSVIEKGQTVTLRCDPISGHDNLYWYRRVMGKEIKFLLHFVKESKQDESGMPNNRFLAERTGGTYSTLKVQPAELEDSGVYFCASSQDFGLMNTEAFFGQGTRLTVV.

V is TRBV12-3 or TRBV12-4 and J is TRBJ2-3; maybe TRBD2 (5 bases). The CDR3 extends over 14 amino acids. Trimming removed 1 base from V and 4 bases from J, with 9 bases in between. CDR3 residues: CASSLGRKADTQYF. For the CDR3, the DNA is TGTGCCAGCAGTTTAGGGAGGAAGGCAGATACGCAGTATTTT.

The chain has TRBV20-1 and TRBJ1-1; D possibly corresponds to TRBD1 (5 bases). CDR3 size: 15 residues. The V gene's germline CDR1 is DFQATT and CDR2 SNEGSKA (reference sequence). V lost 4 bases, J lost 3 bases, and 18 bases lay in between. The CDR3 spells CSAKGTLQRDTEAFF. CDR3 bases: TGCAGTGCTAAGGGGACCCTACAGAGGGACACTGAAGCTTTCTTT.

The chain couples TRBV6-5 to TRBJ1-4; D ambiguous. CDR3 length equals 16 residues. CDR1 and CDR2 from the germline V gene are MNHEY and SVGAGI. Trimming removed 2 bases from V and 5 bases from J, with 15 bases in between. CDR3 nucleotides: TGTGCCAGCAGTTACGGGGTCGGCAGGATGAATGAAAAACTGTTTTTT. Amino acid sequence: CASSYGVGRMNEKLFF.

The rearrangement uses TRBV4-2 and TRBJ2-4; D call uncertain. Trimming cost V 0 bases and J 1 base, with 10 bases left between them. This CDR3 has 16 residues. Germline V lookup: CDR1 LGHNA, CDR2 YNFKEQ. The CDR3 reads CASSQDTVLAKNIQYF. The CDR3 nucleotides read TGTGCCAGCAGCCAAGATACAGTTCTTGCCAAAAACATTCAGTACTTC.

This clonotype was observed a few times. V gene TRBV9 combines with J gene TRBJ2-7; perhaps D is TRBD1 or TRBD2 (5 bases each). This CDR3 is 15 amino acids long. Between the trimmed V and J ends, which lost 0 bases and 3 bases, there was a span of 13 bases. Germline V gives CDR1 SGDLS, CDR2 YYNGEE. The CDR3 DNA sequence: TGTGCCAGCAGCGTAGATGGGACGGGATTCTACGAGCAGTACTTC. The encoded protein is CASSVDGTGFYEQYF.

CDR3 coding DNA: TGTGCCAGCACCTTTTTAGCCAGCTCCTACAATGAGCAGTTCTTC. Translated, it gives CASTFLASSYNEQFF. The rearrangement joins TRBV6-1 to TRBJ2-1; D is unresolved. CDR1 is MNHNS and CDR2 is SASEGT in the germline V gene. CDR3 size: 15 residues. V was pared by 7 bases and J by 0 bases, with 13 bases between.

The chain combines TRBV6-6 with TRBJ2-5, with TRBD2 matching 10 bases. The CDR3 covers 15 residues. The germline CDR1 and CDR2 sequences are MNHNY and SVGAGI (reference sequence). After removal of 4 bases from V and 4 bases from J, the junction contained 6 bases not matched to a gene. This CDR3 is CASSSERGGRETQYF. CDR3 bases: TGTGCCAGCAGTTCAGAGCGGGGGGGCAGAGAGACCCAGTACTTC.

This clonotype showed up just a few times. The chain combines TRBV10-3 with TRBJ2-1, with TRBD2 matching 11 bases. Unmatched junction bases numbered 8, after V lost 4 bases and J lost 6 bases. The CDR3 runs 16 residues. Germline assignment: CDR1 ENHRY and CDR2 SYGVKD. The chain's CDR3 is CAISVRTSGSGNEQFF. Here the CDR3 DNA reads TGTGCCATCAGTGTCCGTACTAGCGGGAGTGGCAATGAGCAGTTCTTC.

The chain couples TRBV5-6 to TRBJ1-5, with D unresolved. V was clipped by 0 bases and J by 9 bases, with 10 bases between them. The CDR3 length is 13 residues. Germline CDR1 is SGHDT and CDR2 is YYEEEE. CDR3 sequence: CASSLVLPGPQHF. CDR3 DNA sequence: TGTGCCAGCAGCTTGGTCCTACCTGGGCCCCAGCATTTT.

This clonotype has only a few counts. The chain is built from TRBV20-1 and TRBJ2-1, with 9 bases fitting TRBD2. The V gene's germline CDR1 is DFQATT and CDR2 SNEGSKA (reference sequence). The V gene end was trimmed by 4 bases and the J gene end by 6 bases; junction bases not matched to a gene: 7. CDR3 length: 14 amino acids. CDR3 in amino acids: CSAKTSGRLNEQFF. The CDR3 bases are TGCAGTGCTAAAACTAGCGGGCGACTCAATGAGCAGTTCTTC.

This sequence joins TRBV13 and TRBJ2-3; D may be TRBD2 (6 bases). Trimming removed 6 bases at V and 0 bases at J, with 10 bases between. The CDR3 spans 14 residues. Germline CDR1 is PRHDT and CDR2 is FYEKMQ (reference sequence). The CDR3 nucleotides read TGTGCCAGCAGGCTGGGGGGAAGCACAGATACGCAGTATTTT. It codes for CASRLGGSTDTQYF.

The chain joins TRBV3-1 to TRBJ1-1, with D perhaps matching TRBD1 (5 bases). V gave up 0 bases and J gave up 4 bases, with 15 bases separating them. In germline, CDR1 is LGHDT, CDR2 YNNKEL (reference sequence). CDR3 size: 16 residues. CDR3 sequence reads: CASSQDIVVGVTEAFF. The DNA for the CDR3 is TGTGCCAGCAGCCAAGATATTGTGGTAGGGGTCACTGAAGCTTTCTTT.

This clonotype was observed a few times. The rearrangement uses TRBV29-1 and TRBJ2-2, with D possibly matching TRBD2 (5 bases). This CDR3 is 15 amino acids long. V dropped 2 bases and J dropped 0 bases, with 10 bases sitting between them. Germline CDR1 SQVTM, CDR2 ANQGSEA. CDR3 amino acids: CSVEPPGSNTGELFF. CDR3 nucleotides: TGCAGCGTTGAACCCCCGGGGTCGAACACCGGGGAGCTGTTTTTT.

The chain uses TRBV7-6 and TRBJ2-3, with a tentative D call TRBD2 (6 bases). V was pared by 4 bases and J by 5 bases, with 13 bases between. Per germline, CDR1 SGHVS and CDR2 FNYEAQ. CDR3 length: 14 amino acids. CDR3 DNA: TGTGCCAGCAGCTCACGGGACTCGATAGATACGCAGTATTTT. As protein: CASSSRDSIDTQYF.

In its sample, this clonotype was seen a few times. The chain combines TRBV5-1 with TRBJ2-1; unclear D gene. The CDR3 runs to 14 residues. Germline V gene lookup returns CDR1 SGHRS and CDR2 YFSETQ. The ends were cut back, 7 bases at V and 6 bases at J, with 17 bases in the middle. The CDR3 reads CASGTDLSRNEQFF. The CDR3 DNA follows: TGCGCCAGCGGAACTGATCTAAGTCGCAATGAGCAGTTCTTC. Filled out from reference TRBV5-1 and TRBJ2-1, the complete variable domain reads KAGVTQTPRYLIKTRGQQVTLSCSPISGHRSVSWYQQTPGQGLQFLFEYFSETQRNKGNFPGRFSGRQFSNSRSEMNVSTLELGDSALYLCASGTDLSRNEQFFGPGTRLTVL.

This clonotype was observed at least ten times. V is TRBV6-2 or TRBV6-3 and J is TRBJ2-6; D gene ambiguous. V gave up 2 bases and J gave up 1 base, with 6 bases separating them. This CDR3 has 15 residues. CDR1 is MNHEY and CDR2 is SVGEGT in the germline V gene. The CDR3 bases are TGTGCCAGCAGTTACGACGGGTCTGGGGCCAACGTCCTGACTTTC. It specifies CASSYDGSGANVLTF.

This sequence joins TRBV3-1 and TRBJ2-1, with 11 bases lining up with TRBD2. Losses at the gene ends were 2 bases for V and 9 bases for J; bases not matched to a gene: 3. Germline V gene sequence: CDR1 LGHDT, CDR2 YNNKEL (reference sequence). The CDR3 spans 14 residues. CDR3 in DNA: TGTGCCAGCAGCCAAACTAGCGGGGGCGGTGAGCAGTTCTTC. Residues: CASSQTSGGGEQFF.

V and J are TRBV30 and TRBJ2-1; D is ambiguous. Trimming took 5 bases from V and 6 from J, leaving 14 bases between them. Germline V gene lookup returns CDR1 GTSNPN and CDR2 SVGIG (reference sequence). The CDR3 extends over 13 amino acids. The DNA of the CDR3 is TGTGCCTGGGGCCCCGGTAGGGCCAATGAGCAGTTCTTC. Translating it yields CAWGPGRANEQFF. Combining the CDR3 with reference TRBV30 and TRBJ2-1 gives the whole variable domain SQTIHQWPATLVQPVGSPLSLECTVEGTSNPNLYWYRQAAGRGLQLLFYSVGIGQISSEVPQNLSASRPQDRQFILSSKKLLLSDSGFYLCAWGPGRANEQFFGPGTRLTVL.

This clonotype was observed a handful of times. This rearrangement joins TRBV7-3 to TRBJ2-1; 11 nucleotides match TRBD2. This CDR3 has 19 residues. V shed 2 bases, J shed 2 bases, and the junction held 11 bases outside the gene matches. The germline V gene has CDR1 SGHTA and CDR2 FQGTGA. The CDR3 bases are TGTGCCAGCAGCTTAGGTAGCGGGAGGGCCGGGGACGCCTACAATGAGCAGTTCTTC. This sequence encodes CASSLGSGRAGDAYNEQFF. Full variable domain (outside the CDR3, taken from reference TRBV7-3 and TRBJ2-1): GAGVSQTPSNKVTEKGKYVELRCDPISGHTALYWYRQSLGQGPEFLIYFQGTGAADDSGLPNDRFFAVRPEGSVSTLKIQRTERGDSAVYLCASSLGSGRAGDAYNEQFFGPGTRLTVL.

The chain recombines TRBV4-1 with TRBJ1-5; D ambiguous. V gave up 0 bases and J gave up 6 bases, with 15 bases separating them. The germline gives CDR1 MGHRA, CDR2 YSYEKL. The CDR3 covers 16 residues. The CDR3 sequence is CASSQESGLPGQPQHF. CDR3 nucleotide sequence: TGCGCCAGCAGCCAAGAATCTGGGCTTCCAGGTCAGCCCCAGCATTTT.

This rearrangement joins TRBV28 to TRBJ2-1; 13 bases map to TRBD2. Germline CDR1 and CDR2: MDHEN and SYDVKM. The CDR3 is 18 amino acids. V lost 5 bases, J lost 6 bases, and 13 bases stayed unmatched. Here the CDR3 DNA reads TGTGCCAGCAGTCCCGGACTAGCGGGAGAATTCCCAGGCAATGAGCAGTTCTTC. This gives the protein CASSPGLAGEFPGNEQFF.

This clonotype has more than one count but fewer than ten. The V gene is TRBV5-6, the J gene TRBJ2-5; 9 bases align to TRBD2. The CDR3 contains 15 residues. Losses at the gene ends were 3 bases for V and 2 bases for J; bases not matched to a gene: 5. The germline CDR1 and CDR2 sequences are SGHDT and YYEEEE. CDR3 bases: TGTGCCAGCAGCTCGTTAGCGGGGGTACAAGAGACCCAGTACTTC. Translating it yields CASSSLAGVQETQYF.

The chain links TRBV5-1 to TRBJ2-1; D may be TRBD2 (5 bases). The germline V gene has CDR1 SGHRS and CDR2 YFSETQ. V lost 7 bases and J 6 bases, leaving 11 bases between the germline ends. CDR3 length equals 12 residues. The CDR3 spells CASRQRGNEQFF. The CDR3 DNA sequence: TGCGCCAGCCGGCAACGGGGCAATGAGCAGTTCTTC.

This clonotype was seen a few times. The CDR3 here is CASSLGGRNEQFF. The CDR3 DNA reads TGTGCCAGCAGTTTAGGGGGAAGGAATGAGCAGTTCTTC. The rearrangement links TRBV12-3 or TRBV12-4 to TRBJ2-1; D not certain. Trimming took off 1 base at V and 7 bases at J, with 8 bases between the two ends. This CDR3 is built from 13 residues.